This T cell receptor (beta chain) was recorded in a study of T cells in Graves' hyperthyroidism and ophthalmopathy. RNA transcripts served as the template for amplifying TCR beta CDR3 regions. The TCR CDR3 was amplified in a first-round RT-PCR using the HTBI primer set. MiXCR was run by TCRdb on the multiplex PCR reads, yielding one entry per CDR3 protein. This table holds hundreds of thousands of distinct CDR3 sequences, about 14% found once. The study's findings and limits: The blood repertoire included most of the expanded thyroid clonotypes above 0.001.

The germline CDR1 and CDR2 sequences are SQVTM and ANQGSEA. This CDR3 is 14 amino acids long. With 3 bases clipped from V and 5 bases from J, the junction kept 8 bases outside the gene matches. Concerning this clonotype itself: The antigen remains unidentified.

What was sequenced was blood. The receptor's source is a man in his late teens or twenties with Graves' ophthalmopathy. The chain couples TRBV29-1 to TRBJ2-5; 8 bases agree with TRBD2. CDR3 in amino acids: CSVDGAGAEETQYF. CDR3 DNA: TGCAGCGTTGATGGAGCGGGGGCTGAGGAGACCCAGTACTTC. Using reference TRBV29-1 and TRBJ2-5 for the parts outside the CDR3, the full variable domain is SAVISQKPSRDICQRGTSLTIQCQVDSQVTMMFWYRQQPGQSLTLIATANQGSEATYESGFVIDKFPISRPNLTFSTLTVSNMSPEDSSIYLCSVDGAGAEETQYFGPGTRLLVL.